This T cell receptor beta chain is drawn from a study of response to subunit inactivated influenza vaccine. MiXCR, run by TCRdb on the RT-PCR reads, gives a single entry per CDR3 protein. The sample includes approximately 730,000 distinct CDR3 sequences, approximately 14% of them seen just once. Findings of the study overall: Authors suggested each seasonal influenza vaccination recruits few new T cells.

This CDR3 region has 14 residues. Trimming left V 0 bases short and J 6 bases short, with 10 bases between. Germline CDR1 reads KGHSH; CDR2 reads LQKENI. This clonotype occurred a few times. The antigen is undetermined. This receptor was identified in a man over 45 who received an inactivated influenza vaccine. This chain joins TRBV18 and TRBJ2-3; no clear D. The material was PBMCs from blood, obtained around 14 days before vaccination. The CDR3 coding sequence is TGTGCCAGCTCACCACCGTACGGGCCCGATACGCAGTATTTT. It codes for CASSPPYGPDTQYF.